The 13 T cell receptor beta chains listed next were all sequenced from one sample in a study of Graves' ophthalmopathy and Graves' hyperthyroidism. RNA transcripts were the template, and TCR beta CDR3 regions were amplified from them. Investigators did first-round RT-PCR with HTBI primers, then second-round multiplex PCR. TCRdb itself ran the multiplex PCR reads through MiXCR, one entry per CDR3 protein. The table has over 500,000 distinct CDR3 sequences, roughly 20% seen once; the top ten hold around 6.9%. Specimen: peripheral blood. The origin of the receptors is a woman between 18 and 29 years old with stable Graves' hyperthyroidism. Some clones in this sample may be carry-over from other donors' samples.

This clonotype was seen repeatedly, ten times or more. The V call is TRBV20-1, the J call TRBJ2-7, with unresolved D. Trimming took 6 bases from V and 2 from J, leaving 14 bases between them. Germline-derived CDR1 and CDR2 are DFQATT and SNEGSKA (reference sequence). The length of the CDR3 is 13 residues. CDR3 DNA: TGCAGTGCGACGAGCCCCTTGCCCTACGAGCAGTACTTC. Protein: CSATSPLPYEQYF.

This clonotype was recorded many times. This chain connects TRBV6-1 to TRBJ1-1; no firm D call. V dropped 1 base and J dropped 8 bases, with 11 bases sitting between them. Germline V gene lookup returns CDR1 MNHNS and CDR2 SASEGT. The CDR3 has 13 residues. CDR3 bases: TGTGCCAGCAGTGAAGGACGGCTCCTGGAAGCTTTCTTT. Translation gives CASSEGRLLEAFF.

This clonotype was found many times. The J gene is TRBJ2-7, the V gene TRBV4-2; 9 nucleotides agree with TRBD2. V was clipped by 1 base and J by 1 base; unmatched bases: 11. The germline V gene has CDR1 LGHNA and CDR2 YNFKEQ. The CDR3 extends over 18 amino acids. DNA for the CDR3: TGTGCCAGCAGCCAAGTTTTAGGGGCTAGCGGGGAATCCTACGAGCAGTACTTC. Its translation is CASSQVLGASGESYEQYF.

The count of this clonotype is one. The conserved phenylalanine or tryptophan normally closing the CDR3 is absent here, so this likely arose from a read error. The chain joins TRBV12-3 or TRBV12-4 to TRBJ1-2, with TRBD1 matching 7 bases. The CDR3 consists of 17 residues. After removal of 6 bases from V and 3 bases from J, the junction contained 16 bases not matched to a gene. The chain's CDR3 is CASSPGTRQGRYYGYTV. Written as DNA, the CDR3 is TGTGCCAGCAGCCCCGGAACAAGACAGGGCCGATACTATGGCTACACCGTC.

At least ten counts were recorded for this clonotype. This chain joins TRBV5-1 and TRBJ2-7, with a weak D call TRBD1 (5 bases). V lost 3 bases and J 0 bases, leaving 16 bases between the germline ends. The CDR3 is 16 residues long. Per the germline V gene, CDR1 is SGHRS and CDR2 is YFSETQ. As DNA, the CDR3 is TGCGCCAGCAGCTGGTCGGACAACTCCATCTCCTACGAGCAGTACTTC. It translates to CASSWSDNSISYEQYF.

There are many counts of this clonotype. The J gene is TRBJ1-2, the V gene TRBV27; possible D gene TRBD1, 5 bases. Germline V gene lookup returns CDR1 MNHEY and CDR2 SMNVEV (reference sequence). Trimming removed 5 bases at V and 7 bases at J, with 17 bases between. The CDR3 consists of 14 residues. CDR3 protein: CASSAFSSRGGYTF. The CDR3 bases are TGTGCCAGCAGTGCGTTTTCGTCTAGGGGTGGCTACACCTTC.

This clonotype was recorded many times. CDR3 DNA: TGTGCCAGCAGCCCACAGATCGACGGAAGCAATCAGCCCCAGCATTTT. This codes for CASSPQIDGSNQPQHF. V gene TRBV27 combines with J gene TRBJ1-5; D uncertain. V was shortened by 6 bases and J by 1 base, with 16 bases between the two germline ends. Germline V lookup: CDR1 MNHEY, CDR2 SMNVEV (reference sequence). This CDR3 is 16 amino acids long.

V gene TRBV28 combines with J gene TRBJ2-7, with 7 nucleotides matching TRBD2. The CDR3 runs to 14 residues. The V gene end was trimmed by 6 bases and the J gene end by 6 bases; junction bases not matched to a gene: 11. Germline values: CDR1 MDHEN, CDR2 SYDVKM. The CDR3 protein is CASRYPSGGSEQYF. The DNA for the CDR3 is TGTGCCAGCAGATACCCTTCTGGCGGGAGCGAGCAGTACTTC.

The V gene is TRBV30, the J gene TRBJ1-2; 9 bases are shared with TRBD1. The V and J ends lost 4 bases and 5 bases, in that order; junction bases with no gene match: 14. This CDR3 has 16 amino acids. Per the germline V gene, CDR1 is GTSNPN and CDR2 is SVGIG (reference sequence). The CDR3 DNA reads as TGTGCCTGGACCCCTCGGAATGGACAGGGGAATTATGGCTACACCTTC. It encodes CAWTPRNGQGNYGYTF.

The table lists this clonotype with a count of one. A read error may explain this, as a much larger clone is one base away. This chain uses TRBV19 with TRBJ2-7, with TRBD1 as a possible D gene (6 bases). Germline values: CDR1 LNHDA, CDR2 SQIVND (reference sequence). The CDR3 is 14 residues long. The CDR3 sequence is CTSSIQGMTYEQYF. CDR3 sequence (DNA): TGTACCAGTAGTATTCAGGGGATGACCTACGAGCAGTACTTC.

This clonotype was counted many times. The chain combines TRBV28 with TRBJ2-2; the match to TRBD2 covers 7 bases. The CDR3 runs 14 residues. Germline V gives CDR1 MDHEN, CDR2 SYDVKM. The V gene end was trimmed by 10 bases and the J gene end by 4 bases; junction bases not matched to a gene: 9. CDR3 DNA: TGTGCCACTTTGGGAGGGGCGGGCACCGGGGAGCTGTTTTTT. Residues: CATLGGAGTGELFF. Full variable domain (remainder filled in from reference TRBV28 and TRBJ2-2): DVKVTQSSRYLVKRTGEKVFLECVQDMDHENMFWYRQDPGLGLRLIYFSYDVKMKEKGDIPEGYSVSREKKERFSLILESASTNQTSMYLCATLGGAGTGELFFGEGSRLTVL.

Of note for this clonotype: Sequence at one end of the junction differs from germline and may be a read error. The gene calls are TRBV3-1 and TRBJ1-2; possibly TRBD1 for D (6 bases). The CDR3 totals 17 residues. Germline V lookup: CDR1 LGHDT, CDR2 YNNKEL (reference sequence). In nucleotides, the CDR3 is TGTGCCAGCAGCCAAGATCCGGGGGCAGGGTGGGGCTATGGCTACACTTTC. It translates to CASSQDPGAGWGYGYTF.

This clonotype was seen repeatedly, ten times or more. The chain has TRBV4-1 and TRBJ1-1; D uncertain. The CDR3 is made up of 13 amino acids. Germline loops: CDR1 MGHRA, CDR2 YSYEKL. V was cut by 0 bases and J by 11 bases, with 13 bases left in between. The CDR3 region is CASSQDPRQRAFF. The CDR3 DNA is TGCGCCAGCAGCCAAGATCCGCGACAAAGGGCTTTCTTT.